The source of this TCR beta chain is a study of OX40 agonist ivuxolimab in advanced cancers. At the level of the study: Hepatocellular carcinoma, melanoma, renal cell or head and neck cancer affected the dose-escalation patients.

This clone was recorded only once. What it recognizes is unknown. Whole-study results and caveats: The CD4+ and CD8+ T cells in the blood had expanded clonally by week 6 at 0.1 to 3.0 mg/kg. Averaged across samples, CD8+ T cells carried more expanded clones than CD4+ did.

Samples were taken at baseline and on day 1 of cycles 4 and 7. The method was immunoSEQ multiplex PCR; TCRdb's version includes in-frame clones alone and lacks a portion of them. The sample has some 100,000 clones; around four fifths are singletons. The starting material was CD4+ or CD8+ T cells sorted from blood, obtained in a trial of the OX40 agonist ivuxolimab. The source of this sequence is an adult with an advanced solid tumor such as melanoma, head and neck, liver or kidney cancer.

The CDR3 here is CASSSSGGLQETQYF. CDR3 DNA sequence: TGTGCCAGCAGCTCCAGCGGGGGTCTCCAAGAGACCCAGTACTTC. This sequence joins TRBV7-9 and TRBJ2-5, with 8 bases fitting TRBD2. Germline V gives CDR1 SEHNR, CDR2 FQNEAQ (reference sequence). Trimming cost V 4 bases and J 1 base; bases outside gene matches: 5. The CDR3 runs 15 residues. Based on the CDR3 plus reference TRBV7-9 and TRBJ2-5, the full variable domain is DTGVSQNPRHKITKRGQNVTFRCDPISEHNRLYWYRQTLGQGPEFLTYFQNEAQLEKSRLLSDRFSAERPKGSFSTLEIQRTEQGDSAMYLCASSSSGGLQETQYFGPGTRLLVL.